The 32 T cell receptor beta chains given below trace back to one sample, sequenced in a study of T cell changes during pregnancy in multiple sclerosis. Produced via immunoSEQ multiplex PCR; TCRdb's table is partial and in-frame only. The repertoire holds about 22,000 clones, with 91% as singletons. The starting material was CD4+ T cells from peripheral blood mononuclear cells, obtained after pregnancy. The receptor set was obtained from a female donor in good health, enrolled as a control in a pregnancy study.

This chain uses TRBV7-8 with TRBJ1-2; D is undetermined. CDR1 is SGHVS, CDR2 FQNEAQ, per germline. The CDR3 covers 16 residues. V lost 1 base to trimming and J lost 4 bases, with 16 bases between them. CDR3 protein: CASSLGLRGVGYGYTF. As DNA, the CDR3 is TGTGCCAGCAGCTTAGGGCTCAGAGGCGTTGGCTATGGCTACACCTTC.

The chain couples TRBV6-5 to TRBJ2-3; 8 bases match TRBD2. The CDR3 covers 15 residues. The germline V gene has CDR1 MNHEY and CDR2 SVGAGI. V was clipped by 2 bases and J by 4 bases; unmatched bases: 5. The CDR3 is CASSYRAGGPDTQYF. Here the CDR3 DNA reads TGTGCCAGCAGTTACAGGGCGGGAGGACCAGATACGCAGTATTTT.

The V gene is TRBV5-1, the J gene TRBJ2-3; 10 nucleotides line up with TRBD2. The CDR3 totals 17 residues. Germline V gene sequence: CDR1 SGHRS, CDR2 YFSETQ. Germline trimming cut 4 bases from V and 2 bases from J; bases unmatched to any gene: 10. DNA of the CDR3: TGCGCCAGCAGCGGTGGAGCCGGGACTAGCGTCACAGATACGCAGTATTTT. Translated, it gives CASSGGAGTSVTDTQYF. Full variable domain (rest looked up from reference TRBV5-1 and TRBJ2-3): KAGVTQTPRYLIKTRGQQVTLSCSPISGHRSVSWYQQTPGQGLQFLFEYFSETQRNKGNFPGRFSGRQFSNSRSEMNVSTLELGDSALYLCASSGGAGTSVTDTQYFGPGTRLTVL.

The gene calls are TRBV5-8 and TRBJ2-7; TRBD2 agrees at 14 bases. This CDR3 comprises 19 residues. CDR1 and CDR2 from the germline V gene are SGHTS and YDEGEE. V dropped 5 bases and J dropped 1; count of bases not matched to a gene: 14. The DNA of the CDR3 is TGTGCCAGCAGGCCAGGACTGCCGGGACTAGCGGGGGTTTCCTACGAGCAGTACTTC. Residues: CASRPGLPGLAGVSYEQYF.

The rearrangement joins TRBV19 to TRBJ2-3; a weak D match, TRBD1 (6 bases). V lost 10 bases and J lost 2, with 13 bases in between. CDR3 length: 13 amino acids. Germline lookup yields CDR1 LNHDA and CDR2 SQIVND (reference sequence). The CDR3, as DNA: TGTGCCACCTCGATGGGGGCCACAGATACGCAGTATTTT. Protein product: CATSMGATDTQYF.

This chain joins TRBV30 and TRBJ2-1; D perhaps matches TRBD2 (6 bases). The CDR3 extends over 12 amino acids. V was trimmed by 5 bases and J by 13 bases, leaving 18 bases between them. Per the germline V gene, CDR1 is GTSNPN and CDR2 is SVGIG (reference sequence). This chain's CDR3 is CAWLGREGRQFF. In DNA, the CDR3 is TGTGCCTGGTTGGGGCGGGAAGGACGTCAGTTCTTC. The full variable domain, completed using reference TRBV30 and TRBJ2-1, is SQTIHQWPATLVQPVGSPLSLECTVEGTSNPNLYWYRQAAGRGLQLLFYSVGIGQISSEVPQNLSASRPQDRQFILSSKKLLLSDSGFYLCAWLGREGRQFFGPGTRLTVL.

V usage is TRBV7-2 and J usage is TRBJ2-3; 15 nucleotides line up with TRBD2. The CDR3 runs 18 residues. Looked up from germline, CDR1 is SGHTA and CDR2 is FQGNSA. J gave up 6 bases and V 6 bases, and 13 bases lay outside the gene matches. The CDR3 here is CASSRGTSGRRLGDTQYF. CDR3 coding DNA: TGTGCCAGCAGTCGAGGGACTAGCGGGAGGAGGCTGGGCGATACGCAGTATTTT. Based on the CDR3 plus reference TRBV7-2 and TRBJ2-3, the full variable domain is GAGVSQSPSNKVTEKGKDVELRCDPISGHTALYWYRQSLGQGLEFLIYFQGNSAPDKSGLPSDRFSAERTGGSVSTLTIQRTQQEDSAVYLCASSRGTSGRRLGDTQYFGPGTRLTVL.

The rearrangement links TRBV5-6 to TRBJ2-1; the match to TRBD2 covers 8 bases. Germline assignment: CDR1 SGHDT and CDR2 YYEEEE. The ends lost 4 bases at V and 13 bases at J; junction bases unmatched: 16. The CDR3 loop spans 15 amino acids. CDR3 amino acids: CASSEGLGHDIEQFF. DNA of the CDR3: TGTGCCAGCAGCGAGGGACTAGGTCATGATATTGAACAGTTCTTC.

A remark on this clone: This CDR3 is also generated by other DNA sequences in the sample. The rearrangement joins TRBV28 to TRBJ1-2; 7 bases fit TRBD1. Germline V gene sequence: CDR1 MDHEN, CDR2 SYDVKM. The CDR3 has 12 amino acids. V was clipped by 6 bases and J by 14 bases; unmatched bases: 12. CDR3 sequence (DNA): TGTGCCAGCAGCTCCGGGACAGAGATCTATACCTTC. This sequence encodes CASSSGTEIYTF.

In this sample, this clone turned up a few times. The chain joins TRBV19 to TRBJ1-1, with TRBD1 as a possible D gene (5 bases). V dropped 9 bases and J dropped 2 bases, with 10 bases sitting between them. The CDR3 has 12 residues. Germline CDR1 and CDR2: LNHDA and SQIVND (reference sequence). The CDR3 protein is CASMTDNTEAFF. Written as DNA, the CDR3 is TGTGCCAGCATGACAGATAACACTGAAGCTTTCTTT.

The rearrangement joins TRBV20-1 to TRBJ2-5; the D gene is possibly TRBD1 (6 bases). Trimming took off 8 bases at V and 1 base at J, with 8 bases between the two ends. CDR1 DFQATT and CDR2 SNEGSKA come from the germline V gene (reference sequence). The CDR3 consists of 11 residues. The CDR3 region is CSPDSQETQYF. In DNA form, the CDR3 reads TGCAGTCCGGACAGCCAAGAGACCCAGTACTTC.

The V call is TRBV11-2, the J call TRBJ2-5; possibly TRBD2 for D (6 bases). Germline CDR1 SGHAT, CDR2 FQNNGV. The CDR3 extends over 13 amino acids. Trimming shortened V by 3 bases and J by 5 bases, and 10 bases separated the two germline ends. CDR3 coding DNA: TGTGCCAGCAGCTTCGGTGGGAGGGAGACCCAGTACTTC. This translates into CASSFGGRETQYF.

CDR3 coding DNA: TGTGCCATCAGTTTCGAGGCGGGTGGCTACACCTTC. Translated, it gives CAISFEAGGYTF. The chain recombines TRBV10-3 with TRBJ1-2, with D unresolved. Germline CDR1 ENHRY, CDR2 SYGVKD. Trimming shortened V by 5 bases and J by 7 bases, and 11 bases separated the two germline ends. CDR3 size: 12 residues.

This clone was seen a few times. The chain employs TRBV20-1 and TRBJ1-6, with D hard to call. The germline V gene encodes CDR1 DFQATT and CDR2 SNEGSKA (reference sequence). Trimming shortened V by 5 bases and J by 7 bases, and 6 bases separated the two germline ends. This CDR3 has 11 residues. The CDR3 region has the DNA TGCAGTGCTTCGCGGAATTCACCCCTCCACTTT. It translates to CSASRNSPLHF.

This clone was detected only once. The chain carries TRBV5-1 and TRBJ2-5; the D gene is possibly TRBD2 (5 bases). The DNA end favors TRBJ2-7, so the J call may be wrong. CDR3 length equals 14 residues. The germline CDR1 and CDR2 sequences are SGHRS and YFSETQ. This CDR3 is CASSFEGSSYEQYF. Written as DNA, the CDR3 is TGCGCCAGCAGCTTCGAGGGCAGCTCCTACGAGCAGTACTTC.

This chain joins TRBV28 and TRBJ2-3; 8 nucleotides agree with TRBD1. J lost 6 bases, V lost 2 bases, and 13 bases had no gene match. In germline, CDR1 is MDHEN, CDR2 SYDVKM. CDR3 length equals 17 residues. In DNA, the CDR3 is TGTGCCAGCAGTTTAATCTCGGGCAGGGGGCAAGGGGATACGCAGTATTTT. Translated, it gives CASSLISGRGQGDTQYF.

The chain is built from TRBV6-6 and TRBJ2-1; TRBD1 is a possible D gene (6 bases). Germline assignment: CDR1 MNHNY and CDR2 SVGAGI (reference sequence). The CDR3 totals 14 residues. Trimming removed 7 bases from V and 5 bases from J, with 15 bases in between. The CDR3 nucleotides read TGTGCCAGCATTTCCAGGGGTGGGAACAATGAGCAGTTCTTC. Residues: CASISRGGNNEQFF.

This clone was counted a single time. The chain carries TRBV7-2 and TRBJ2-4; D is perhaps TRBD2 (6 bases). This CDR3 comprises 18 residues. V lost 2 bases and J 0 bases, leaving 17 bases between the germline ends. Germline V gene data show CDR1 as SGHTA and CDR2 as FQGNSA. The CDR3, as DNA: TGTGCCAGCAGCTTATTAGGGCCTTCGGGACTAGCCAAAAACATTCAGTACTTC. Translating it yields CASSLLGPSGLAKNIQYF. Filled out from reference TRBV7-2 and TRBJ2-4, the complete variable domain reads GAGVSQSPSNKVTEKGKDVELRCDPISGHTALYWYRQSLGQGLEFLIYFQGNSAPDKSGLPSDRFSAERTGGSVSTLTIQRTQQEDSAVYLCASSLLGPSGLAKNIQYFGAGTRLSVL.

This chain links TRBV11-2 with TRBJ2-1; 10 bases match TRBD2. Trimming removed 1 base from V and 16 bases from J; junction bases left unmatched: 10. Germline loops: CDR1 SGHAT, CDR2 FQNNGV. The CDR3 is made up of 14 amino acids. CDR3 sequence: CASSLAGLAGVEFF. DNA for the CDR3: TGTGCCAGCAGCTTAGCCGGGCTAGCGGGAGTGGAATTCTTC.

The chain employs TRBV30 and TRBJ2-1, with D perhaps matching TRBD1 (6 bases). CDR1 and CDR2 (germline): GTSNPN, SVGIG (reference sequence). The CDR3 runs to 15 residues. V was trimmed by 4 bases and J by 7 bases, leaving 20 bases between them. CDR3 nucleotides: TGTGCCTGGATGCCTGGGGACATGGACGTTAATGAGCAGTTCTTC. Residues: CAWMPGDMDVNEQFF.

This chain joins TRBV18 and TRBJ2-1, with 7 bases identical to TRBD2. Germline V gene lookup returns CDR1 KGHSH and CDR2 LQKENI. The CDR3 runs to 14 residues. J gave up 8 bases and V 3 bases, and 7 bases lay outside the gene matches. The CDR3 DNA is TGTGCCAGCTCACCCCAAGGACTAGTTGATGAGCAGTTCTTC. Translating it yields CASSPQGLVDEQFF.

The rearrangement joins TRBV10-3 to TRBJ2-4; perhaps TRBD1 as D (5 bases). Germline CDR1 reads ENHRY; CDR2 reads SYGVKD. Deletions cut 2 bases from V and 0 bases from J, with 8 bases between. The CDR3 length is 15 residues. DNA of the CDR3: TGTGCCATCAGTGAGGGGGCCTCAGCCAAAAACATTCAGTACTTC. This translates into CAISEGASAKNIQYF.

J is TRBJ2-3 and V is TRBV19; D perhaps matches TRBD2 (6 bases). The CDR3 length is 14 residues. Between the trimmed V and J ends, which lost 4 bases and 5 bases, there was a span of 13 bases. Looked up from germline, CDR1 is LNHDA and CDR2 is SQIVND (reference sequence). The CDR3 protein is CASSRGGGRDTQYF. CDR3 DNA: TGTGCCAGTAGTAGAGGCGGAGGGCGAGATACGCAGTATTTT.

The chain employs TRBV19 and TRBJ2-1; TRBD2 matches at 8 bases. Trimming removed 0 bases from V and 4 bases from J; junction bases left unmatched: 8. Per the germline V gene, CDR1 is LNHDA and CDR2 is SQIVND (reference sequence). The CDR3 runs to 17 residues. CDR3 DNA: TGTGCCAGTAGTATAGATCGGCTAGCGGGTACATACAATGAGCAGTTCTTC. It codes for CASSIDRLAGTYNEQFF.

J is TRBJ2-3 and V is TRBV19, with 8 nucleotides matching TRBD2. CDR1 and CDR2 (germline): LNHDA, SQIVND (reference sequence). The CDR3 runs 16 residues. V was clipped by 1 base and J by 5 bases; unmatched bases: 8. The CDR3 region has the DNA TGTGCCAGTAGTATAGGGGTCCAGGCGGGAGGAGATACGCAGTATTTT. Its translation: CASSIGVQAGGDTQYF.

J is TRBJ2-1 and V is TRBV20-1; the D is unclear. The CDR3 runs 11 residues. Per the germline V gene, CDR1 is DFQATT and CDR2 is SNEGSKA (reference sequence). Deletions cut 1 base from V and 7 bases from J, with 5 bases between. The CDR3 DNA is TGCAGTGCTAGAGGCGAGAATGAGCAGTTCTTC. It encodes CSARGENEQFF.

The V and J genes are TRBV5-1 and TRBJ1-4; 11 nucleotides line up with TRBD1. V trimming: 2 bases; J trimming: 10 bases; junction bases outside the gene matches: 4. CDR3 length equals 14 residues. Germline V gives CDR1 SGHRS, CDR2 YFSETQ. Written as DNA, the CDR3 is TGCGCCAGCAGCTTTGGACAGGGGGCAGGAAAACTGTTTTTT. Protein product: CASSFGQGAGKLFF.

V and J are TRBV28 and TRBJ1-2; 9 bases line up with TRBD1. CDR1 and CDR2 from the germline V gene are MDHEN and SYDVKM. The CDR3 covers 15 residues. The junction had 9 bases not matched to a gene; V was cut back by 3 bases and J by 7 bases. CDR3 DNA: TGTGCCAGCAGTTTGTCTGGACAGGGGAGAGGTGGCTACACCTTC. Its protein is CASSLSGQGRGGYTF.

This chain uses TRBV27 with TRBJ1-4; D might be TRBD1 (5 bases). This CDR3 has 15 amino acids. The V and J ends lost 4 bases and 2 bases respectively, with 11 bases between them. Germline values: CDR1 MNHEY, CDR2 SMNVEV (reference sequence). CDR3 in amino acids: CASSSRGATNEKLFF. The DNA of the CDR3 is TGTGCCAGCAGTTCCCGCGGGGCCACTAATGAAAAACTGTTTTTT.

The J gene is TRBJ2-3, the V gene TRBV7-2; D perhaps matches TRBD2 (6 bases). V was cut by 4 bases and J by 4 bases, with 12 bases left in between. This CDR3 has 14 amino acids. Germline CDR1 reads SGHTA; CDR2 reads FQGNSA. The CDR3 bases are TGTGCCAGCAGCTCCGGGTGGGGGGCAGATACGCAGTATTTT. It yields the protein CASSSGWGADTQYF.

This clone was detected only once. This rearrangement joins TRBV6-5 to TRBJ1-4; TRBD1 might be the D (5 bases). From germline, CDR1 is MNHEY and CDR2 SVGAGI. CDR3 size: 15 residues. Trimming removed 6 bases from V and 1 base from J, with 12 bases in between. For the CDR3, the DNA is TGTGCCAGCAGCCGGACAAGAAAAACTAATGAAAAACTGTTTTTT. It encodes CASSRTRKTNEKLFF.

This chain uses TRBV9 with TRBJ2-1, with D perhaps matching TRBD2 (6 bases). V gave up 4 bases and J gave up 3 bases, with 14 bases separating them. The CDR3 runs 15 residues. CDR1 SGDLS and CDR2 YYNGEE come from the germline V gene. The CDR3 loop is CASSPIADVYNEQFF. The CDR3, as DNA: TGTGCCAGCAGCCCCATAGCGGATGTCTACAATGAGCAGTTCTTC.